This T cell receptor (beta chain) was recovered during a study of OX40 agonist ivuxolimab in advanced cancers. Per germline, CDR1 MDHEN and CDR2 SYDVKM. The CDR3 is 12 residues long. The V end was cut by 7 bases, the J end by 8 bases, with 14 bases between. TCRdb's table, derived via immunoSEQ multiplex PCR, lists solely in-frame clones and lacks some. Here the sample spans roughly 56,000 clones, around 84% being singletons. The rearrangement joins TRBV28 to TRBJ1-2; perhaps TRBD1 as D (6 bases). Sequencing was performed on CD4+ or CD8+ T cells sorted from blood, taken in a trial of the OX40 agonist ivuxolimab. This TCR derives from an adult with an advanced solid tumor such as melanoma, head and neck, liver or kidney cancer. This chain's CDR3 is CASKWGANGYTF. CDR3 DNA sequence: TGTGCCAGCAAGTGGGGGGCGAACGGCTACACCTTC.